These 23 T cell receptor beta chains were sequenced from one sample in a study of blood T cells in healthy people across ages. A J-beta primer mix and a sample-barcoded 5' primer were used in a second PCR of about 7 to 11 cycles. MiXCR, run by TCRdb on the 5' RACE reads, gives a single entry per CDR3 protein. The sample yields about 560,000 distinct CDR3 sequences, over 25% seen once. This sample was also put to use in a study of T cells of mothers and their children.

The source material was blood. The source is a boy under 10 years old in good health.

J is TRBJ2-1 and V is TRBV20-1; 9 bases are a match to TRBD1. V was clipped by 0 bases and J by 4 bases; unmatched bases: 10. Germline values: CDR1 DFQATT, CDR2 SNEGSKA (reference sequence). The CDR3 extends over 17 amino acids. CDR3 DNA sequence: TGCAGTGCTAGAGATATAGGCCACAGGGGGCTTTACAATGAGCAGTTCTTC. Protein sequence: CSARDIGHRGLYNEQFF.

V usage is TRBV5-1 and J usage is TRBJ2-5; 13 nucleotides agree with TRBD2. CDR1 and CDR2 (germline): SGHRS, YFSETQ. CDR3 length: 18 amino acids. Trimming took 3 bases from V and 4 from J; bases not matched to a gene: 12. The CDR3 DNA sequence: TGCGCCAGCAGCTATTTGACTAGCGGGGGGAAATGGGCAGAGACCCAGTACTTC. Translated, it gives CASSYLTSGGKWAETQYF.

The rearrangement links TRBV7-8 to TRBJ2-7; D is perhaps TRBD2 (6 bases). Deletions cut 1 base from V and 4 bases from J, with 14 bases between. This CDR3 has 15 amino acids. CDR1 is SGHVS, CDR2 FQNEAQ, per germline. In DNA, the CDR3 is TGTGCCAGCAGCTTAGAGCGGACTACTCGATACGAGCAGTACTTC. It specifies CASSLERTTRYEQYF.

The CDR3 DNA reads TGCGCCAGCAGCCAAGTGGCGTTGCCGGGAGGTACGCAGTATTTT. Its translation is CASSQVALPGGTQYF. The J gene is TRBJ2-3, the V gene TRBV4-3; TRBD2 aligns across 7 bases. CDR1 is LGHNA and CDR2 is YSLEER in the germline V gene. The V segment lost 1 base and the J segment 8 bases; nucleotides outside the gene matches: 9. CDR3 length equals 15 residues.

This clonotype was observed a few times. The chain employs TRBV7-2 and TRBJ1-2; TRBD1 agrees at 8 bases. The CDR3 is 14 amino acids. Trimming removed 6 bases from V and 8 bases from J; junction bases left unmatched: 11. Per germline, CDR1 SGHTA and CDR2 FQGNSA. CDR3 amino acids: CASSQDQGAGGYTF. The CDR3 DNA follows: TGTGCCAGCAGTCAAGACCAGGGGGCAGGGGGCTACACCTTC.

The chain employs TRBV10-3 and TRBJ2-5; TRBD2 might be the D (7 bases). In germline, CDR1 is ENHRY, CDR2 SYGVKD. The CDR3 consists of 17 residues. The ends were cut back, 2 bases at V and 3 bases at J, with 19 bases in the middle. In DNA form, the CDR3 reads TGTGCCATCAGTGAGAGAAGGGGGGGGCTTGCGGAAGAGACCCAGTACTTC. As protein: CAISERRGGLAEETQYF.

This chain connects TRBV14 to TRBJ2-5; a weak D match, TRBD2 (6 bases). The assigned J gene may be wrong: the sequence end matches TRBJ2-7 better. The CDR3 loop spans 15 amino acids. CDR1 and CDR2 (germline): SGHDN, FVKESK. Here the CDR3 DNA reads TGTGCCAGCAGCCAAGATGAGCGGGCGGTCTACGAGCAGTACTTC. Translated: CASSQDERAVYEQYF.

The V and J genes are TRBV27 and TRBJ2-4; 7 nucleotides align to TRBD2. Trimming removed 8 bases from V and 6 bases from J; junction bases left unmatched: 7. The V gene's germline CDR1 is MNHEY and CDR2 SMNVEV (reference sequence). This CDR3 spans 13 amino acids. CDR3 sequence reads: CASPGGNRNIQYF. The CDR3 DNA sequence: TGTGCCAGCCCCGGGGGGAACAGAAACATTCAGTACTTC.

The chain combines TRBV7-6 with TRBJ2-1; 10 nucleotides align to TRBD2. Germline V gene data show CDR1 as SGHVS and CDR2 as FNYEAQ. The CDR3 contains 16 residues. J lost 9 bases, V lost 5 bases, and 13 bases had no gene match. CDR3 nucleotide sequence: TGTGCCAGCAGCCCCGCAGGGAGCGGGAGGGTGGTTGAGCAGTTCTTC. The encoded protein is CASSPAGSGRVVEQFF.

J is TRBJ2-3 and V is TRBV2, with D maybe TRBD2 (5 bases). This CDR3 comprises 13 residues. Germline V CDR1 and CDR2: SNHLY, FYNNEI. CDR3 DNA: TGTGCGCGAGTCGGGAACTACACAGATACGCAGTATTTT. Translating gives CARVGNYTDTQYF.

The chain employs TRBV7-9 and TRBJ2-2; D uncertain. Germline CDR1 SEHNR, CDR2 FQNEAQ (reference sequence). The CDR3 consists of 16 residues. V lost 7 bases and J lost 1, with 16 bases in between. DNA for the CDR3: TGTGCCAGCATCCCAAGAGGCGGAGAGAACACCGGGGAGCTGTTTTTT. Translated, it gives CASIPRGGENTGELFF. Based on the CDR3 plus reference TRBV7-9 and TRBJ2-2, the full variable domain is DTGVSQNPRHKITKRGQNVTFRCDPISEHNRLYWYRQTLGQGPEFLTYFQNEAQLEKSRLLSDRFSAERPKGSFSTLEIQRTEQGDSAMYLCASIPRGGENTGELFFGEGSRLTVL.

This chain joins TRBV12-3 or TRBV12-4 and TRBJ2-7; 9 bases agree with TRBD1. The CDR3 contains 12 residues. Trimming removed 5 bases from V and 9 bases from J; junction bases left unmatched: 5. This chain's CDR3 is CASSPGTGMQYF. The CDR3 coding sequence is TGTGCCAGCAGTCCCGGGACAGGGATGCAGTACTTC.

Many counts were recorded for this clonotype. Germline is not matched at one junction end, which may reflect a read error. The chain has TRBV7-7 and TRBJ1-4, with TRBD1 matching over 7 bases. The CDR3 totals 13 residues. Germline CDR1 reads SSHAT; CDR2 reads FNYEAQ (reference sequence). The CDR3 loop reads CASSSGTDEKLFF. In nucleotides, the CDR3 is TGTGCTAGCAGCTCAGGGACAGATGAAAAACTGTTTTTT.

DNA for the CDR3: TGTGCCAGCAGCCTCCTTAGCGGGATGGATACGCAGTATTTT. It translates to CASSLLSGMDTQYF. V usage is TRBV7-6 and J usage is TRBJ2-3; 8 nucleotides match TRBD2. J gave up 6 bases and V 5 bases, and 7 bases lay outside the gene matches. Per the germline V gene, CDR1 is SGHVS and CDR2 is FNYEAQ. The CDR3 loop spans 14 amino acids.

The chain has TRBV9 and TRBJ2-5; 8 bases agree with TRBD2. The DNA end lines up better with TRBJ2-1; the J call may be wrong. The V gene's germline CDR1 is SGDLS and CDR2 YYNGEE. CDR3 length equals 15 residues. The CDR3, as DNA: TGTGCCAGCAGCCCAAAGCGGGAGATTTACAATGAGCAGTTCTTC. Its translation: CASSPKREIYNEQFF.

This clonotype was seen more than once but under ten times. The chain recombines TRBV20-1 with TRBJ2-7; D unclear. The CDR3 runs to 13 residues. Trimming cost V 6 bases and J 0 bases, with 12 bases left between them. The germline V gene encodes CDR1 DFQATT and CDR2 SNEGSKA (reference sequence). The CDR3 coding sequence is TGCAGTGCCAAGATTCCGAGCTCCTACGAGCAGTACTTC. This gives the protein CSAKIPSSYEQYF.

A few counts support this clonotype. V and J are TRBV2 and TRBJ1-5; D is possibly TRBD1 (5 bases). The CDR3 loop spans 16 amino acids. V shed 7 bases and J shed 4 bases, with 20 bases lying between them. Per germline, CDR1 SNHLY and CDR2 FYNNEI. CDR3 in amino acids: CASTDQGIGVNQPQHF. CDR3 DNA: TGTGCCAGCACCGATCAGGGAATTGGGGTTAATCAGCCCCAGCATTTT. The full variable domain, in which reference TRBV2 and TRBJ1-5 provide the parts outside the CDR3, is EPEVTQTPSHQVTQMGQEVILRCVPISNHLYFYWYRQILGQKVEFLVSFYNNEISEKSEIFDDQFSVERPDGSNFTLKIRSTKLEDSAMYFCASTDQGIGVNQPQHFGDGTRLSIL.

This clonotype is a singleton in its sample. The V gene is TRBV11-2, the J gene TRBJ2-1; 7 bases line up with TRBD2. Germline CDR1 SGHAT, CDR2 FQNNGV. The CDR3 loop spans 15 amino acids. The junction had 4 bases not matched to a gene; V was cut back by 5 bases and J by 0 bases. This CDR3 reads CASSVLASSYNEQFF. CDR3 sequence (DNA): TGTGCCAGCAGCGTACTAGCGAGCTCCTACAATGAGCAGTTCTTC.

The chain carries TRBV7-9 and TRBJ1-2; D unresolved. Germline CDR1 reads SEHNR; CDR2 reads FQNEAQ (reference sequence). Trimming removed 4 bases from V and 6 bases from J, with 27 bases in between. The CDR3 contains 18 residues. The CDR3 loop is CASSSTGRTVRTWDGYTF. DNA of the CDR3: TGTGCCAGCAGCTCCACGGGGAGAACCGTTCGCACTTGGGATGGCTACACCTTC. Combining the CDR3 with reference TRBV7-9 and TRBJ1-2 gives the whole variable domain DTGVSQNPRHKITKRGQNVTFRCDPISEHNRLYWYRQTLGQGPEFLTYFQNEAQLEKSRLLSDRFSAERPKGSFSTLEIQRTEQGDSAMYLCASSSTGRTVRTWDGYTFGSGTRLTVV.

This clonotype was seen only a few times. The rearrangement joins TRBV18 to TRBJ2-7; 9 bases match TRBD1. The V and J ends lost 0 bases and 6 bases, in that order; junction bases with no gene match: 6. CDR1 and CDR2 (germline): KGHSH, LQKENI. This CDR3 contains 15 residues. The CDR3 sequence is CASSPPLTGGLEQYF. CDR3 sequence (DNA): TGTGCCAGCTCACCACCGCTGACAGGGGGTCTCGAGCAGTACTTC.

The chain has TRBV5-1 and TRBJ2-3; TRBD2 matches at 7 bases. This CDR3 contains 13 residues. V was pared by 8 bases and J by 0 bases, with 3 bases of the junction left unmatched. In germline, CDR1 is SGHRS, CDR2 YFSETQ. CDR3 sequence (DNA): TGCGCCAGTGGTAGCGGGAGCACAGATACGCAGTATTTT. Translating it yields CASGSGSTDTQYF.

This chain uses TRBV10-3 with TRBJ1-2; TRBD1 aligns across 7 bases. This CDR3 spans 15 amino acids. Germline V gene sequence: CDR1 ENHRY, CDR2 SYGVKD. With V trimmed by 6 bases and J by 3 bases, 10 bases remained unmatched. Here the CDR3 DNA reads TGTGCCATCAGGGACACAGGGGCGCGGGACTATGGCTACACCTTC. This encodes CAIRDTGARDYGYTF.

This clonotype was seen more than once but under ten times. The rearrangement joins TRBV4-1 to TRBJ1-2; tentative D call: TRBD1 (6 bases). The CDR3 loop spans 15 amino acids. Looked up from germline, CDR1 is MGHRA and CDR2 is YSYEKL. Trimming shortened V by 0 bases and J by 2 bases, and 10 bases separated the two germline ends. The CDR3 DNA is TGCGCCAGCAGCCAAGATCAGGGGCAAAACTATGGCTACACCTTC. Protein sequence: CASSQDQGQNYGYTF.